These 19 T cell receptor beta chains share one sample of origin, sequenced in a study of blood T cell repertoires in COVID-19. Assay: immunoSEQ multiplex PCR; the TCRdb copy retains only in-frame clones and omits some. This sample has approximately 75,000 clones, with around 83% found just once. Sequences were obtained from peripheral blood. All receptors come from a man younger than 40 with COVID-19, enrolled during active disease.

The rearrangement links TRBV9 to TRBJ2-7; TRBD1 matches 7 bases. V gave up 0 bases and J gave up 5 bases; unmatched junction bases: 5. CDR1 and CDR2 from the germline V gene are SGDLS and YYNGEE. The CDR3 sequence is 14 residues long. CDR3 nucleotides: TGTGCCAGCAGCGTAGGACAGGGATTCGACGAGCAGTACTTC. Translating gives CASSVGQGFDEQYF.

The chain combines TRBV20-1 with TRBJ1-1, with 7 bases that match TRBD1. The CDR3 sequence is 11 residues long. In germline, CDR1 is DFQATT, CDR2 SNEGSKA (reference sequence). The CDR3 region is CRGAEGGEAFF. Here the CDR3 DNA reads TGCAGGGGGGCTGAAGGGGGCGAAGCTTTCTTT.

V and J are TRBV7-3 and TRBJ2-1; possibly TRBD1 for D (5 bases). CDR3 length: 13 residues. Trimming stripped 5 bases from V and 6 bases from J, with 11 bases between. CDR1 is SGHTA, CDR2 FQGTGA, per germline. DNA of the CDR3: TGTGCCAGCAGCGATAAGGGGTTCAATGAGCAGTTCTTC. Translation: CASSDKGFNEQFF.

About this clone: At the DNA level, this CDR3 is encoded by other sequences in the same sample as well. The chain combines TRBV30 with TRBJ2-3, with D tentatively TRBD2 (5 bases). This CDR3 region has 15 residues. Trimming took off 3 bases at V and 6 bases at J, with 19 bases between the two ends. Per germline, CDR1 GTSNPN and CDR2 SVGIG (reference sequence). Here the CDR3 reads CAWRRSGGGGDTQYF. As DNA, the CDR3 is TGTGCCTGGAGAAGAAGCGGTGGAGGCGGCGATACGCAGTATTTT.

The gene calls are TRBV5-1 and TRBJ2-5; perhaps TRBD1 as D (6 bases). The CDR3 has 13 amino acids. Germline V lookup: CDR1 SGHRS, CDR2 YFSETQ. The V end was cut by 2 bases, the J end by 5 bases, with 10 bases between. The CDR3 region is CASSLTGHETQYF. The CDR3 DNA sequence: TGCGCCAGCAGCTTAACAGGGCACGAGACCCAGTACTTC.

This chain joins TRBV29-1 and TRBJ2-1; 9 nucleotides agree with TRBD2. The CDR3 is made up of 12 amino acids. Germline CDR1 and CDR2: SQVTM and ANQGSEA. After removal of 4 bases from V and 12 bases from J, the junction contained 7 bases not matched to a gene. CDR3 residues: CSVVLPGLAQFF. The CDR3 DNA is TGCAGCGTTGTATTACCGGGACTAGCGCAGTTCTTC.

The V and J genes are TRBV14 and TRBJ1-1; TRBD1 aligns across 11 bases. The V segment lost 1 base and the J segment 1 base; nucleotides outside the gene matches: 2. The CDR3 is 16 residues long. Germline CDR1 is SGHDN and CDR2 is FVKESK. CDR3 residues: CASSQVGTGGNTEAFF. Here the CDR3 DNA reads TGTGCCAGCAGCCAAGTGGGGACAGGGGGGAACACTGAAGCTTTCTTT.

V usage is TRBV19 and J usage is TRBJ1-2; 11 nucleotides align to TRBD1. The CDR3 contains 17 residues. V was pared by 6 bases and J by 8 bases, with 17 bases of the junction left unmatched. Germline values: CDR1 LNHDA, CDR2 SQIVND (reference sequence). The CDR3 sequence is CASRPTGTGGVFSGYTF. The DNA of the CDR3 is TGTGCCAGTAGACCCACCGGGACAGGGGGAGTTTTCTCCGGCTACACCTTC.

In DNA form, the CDR3 reads TGCAGCGTTGAGGGGGAGGGAAGGACAGATACGCAGTATTTT. As protein: CSVEGEGRTDTQYF. The chain uses TRBV29-1 and TRBJ2-3; 7 positions match TRBD2. The CDR3 sequence is 14 residues long. The germline gives CDR1 SQVTM, CDR2 ANQGSEA. V lost 3 bases, J lost 3 bases, and 6 bases stayed unmatched.

The rearrangement uses TRBV5-1 and TRBJ2-7, with TRBD1 matching over 7 bases. The ends lost 2 bases at V and 2 bases at J; junction bases unmatched: 4. This CDR3 has 14 amino acids. Looked up from germline, CDR1 is SGHRS and CDR2 is YFSETQ. CDR3 nucleotides: TGCGCCAGCAGCTTTGACAGGGCTACCTACGAGCAGTACTTC. It yields the protein CASSFDRATYEQYF.

The chain couples TRBV19 to TRBJ1-1, with D hard to call. CDR1 is LNHDA, CDR2 SQIVND, per germline (reference sequence). Trimming removed 5 bases at V and 5 bases at J, with 15 bases between. CDR3 length: 14 residues. The CDR3 protein is CASSAPERRTEAFF. Here the CDR3 DNA reads TGTGCCAGTAGTGCCCCCGAACGCAGGACTGAAGCTTTCTTT.

The chain combines TRBV25-1 with TRBJ1-1; D may be TRBD1 (5 bases). V lost 8 bases and J lost 1, with 11 bases in between. Germline V CDR1 and CDR2: MGHDK, SYGVNS. The CDR3 is 13 amino acids. The CDR3 sequence is CASRTNRNTEAFF. The CDR3 nucleotides read TGTGCCAGCCGGACAAACCGGAACACTGAAGCTTTCTTT. The whole variable domain, remainder taken from reference TRBV25-1 and TRBJ1-1, is EADIYQTPRYLVIGTGKKITLECSQTMGHDKMYWYQQDPGMELHLIHYSYGVNSTEKGDLSSESTVSRIRTEHFPLTLESARPSHTSQYLCASRTNRNTEAFFGQGTRLTVV.

This sequence joins TRBV19 and TRBJ1-2; D not resolved. V was shortened by 3 bases and J by 2 bases, with 7 bases between the two germline ends. Germline values: CDR1 LNHDA, CDR2 SQIVND (reference sequence). This CDR3 region has 13 residues. CDR3 DNA: TGTGCCAGTAGTATGTCGCAGAACTATGGCTACACCTTC. Translation: CASSMSQNYGYTF. Full variable domain (rest looked up from reference TRBV19 and TRBJ1-2): DGGITQSPKYLFRKEGQNVTLSCEQNLNHDAMYWYRQDPGQGLRLIYYSQIVNDFQKGDIAEGYSVSREKKESFPLTVTSAQKNPTAFYLCASSMSQNYGYTFGSGTRLTVV.

The rearrangement links TRBV27 to TRBJ2-1; D is ambiguous. CDR3 length: 12 residues. Germline CDR1 and CDR2: MNHEY and SMNVEV (reference sequence). Trimming cost V 5 bases and J 11 bases, with 13 bases left between them. CDR3 DNA: TGTGCCAGCAGTCGATACAGAGATAAGCAGTTCTTC. It specifies CASSRYRDKQFF.

V usage is TRBV11-2 and J usage is TRBJ2-1; 11 bases match TRBD2. The trim removed 4 bases at V and 8 bases at J, leaving 7 bases unmatched. CDR3 length: 15 residues. Germline CDR1 reads SGHAT; CDR2 reads FQNNGV. The CDR3 DNA sequence: TGTGCCAGCAGCTATAGCGGGAGGGCCCTAGATGAGCAGTTCTTC. This sequence encodes CASSYSGRALDEQFF.

This clone was seen a few times. The rearrangement uses TRBV4-2 and TRBJ1-2; 7 nucleotides match TRBD1. Germline V gene sequence: CDR1 LGHNA, CDR2 YNFKEQ. Trimming cost V 3 bases and J 8 bases; bases outside gene matches: 9. The CDR3 has 14 amino acids. CDR3 DNA sequence: TGTGCCAGCAGCCAGCCGACAGGGCCCTGGGGCTACACCTTC. This encodes CASSQPTGPWGYTF.

The chain couples TRBV20-1 to TRBJ2-1; 8 nucleotides match TRBD2. There are 16 residues in the CDR3. Germline CDR1 is DFQATT and CDR2 is SNEGSKA (reference sequence). V gave up 3 bases and J gave up 7 bases; unmatched junction bases: 14. CDR3 sequence reads: CSASGSAGEVKNEQFF. In nucleotides, the CDR3 is TGCAGTGCTAGTGGTTCAGCGGGAGAAGTGAAGAATGAGCAGTTCTTC.

The sample holds a few counts of this clone. The chain uses TRBV19 and TRBJ2-3, with TRBD2 matching over 12 bases. V shed 5 bases and J 12 bases; nucleotides not matched to a gene: 15. This CDR3 has 16 amino acids. Germline values: CDR1 LNHDA, CDR2 SQIVND (reference sequence). CDR3: CASSLRPGLAGFRQYF. DNA of the CDR3: TGTGCCAGTAGTTTACGACCGGGACTAGCGGGTTTCCGACAGTATTTT.

The chain uses TRBV19 and TRBJ2-1; 10 positions match TRBD2. CDR3 length: 14 amino acids. V shed 5 bases and J 8 bases; nucleotides not matched to a gene: 6. CDR1 is LNHDA, CDR2 SQIVND, per germline (reference sequence). In DNA form, the CDR3 reads TGTGCCAGTAGTTCACTAGCGGGACAATATGAGCAGTTCTTC. Translation: CASSSLAGQYEQFF.